The next 8 T cell receptor beta chains were all read from a single sample in a study of T cell responses to AZD1222 COVID-19 vaccine. Measured with immunoSEQ multiplex PCR; TCRdb has only the in-frame clones, and not every one. The sample records about 140,000 clones, roughly 90% being singletons. Material: peripheral blood, obtained on day 0 of AZD1222 vaccination. The receptors here all came from an adult in good health.

The rearrangement links TRBV2 to TRBJ1-4; D unresolved. Trimming stripped 0 bases from V and 4 bases from J, with 9 bases between. Germline lookup yields CDR1 SNHLY and CDR2 FYNNEI. The CDR3 contains 15 residues. The DNA of the CDR3 is TGTGCCAGCAGTGAAGCTTACAGTAATAATGAAAAACTGTTTTTT. It yields the protein CASSEAYSNNEKLFF.

V usage is TRBV7-9 and J usage is TRBJ2-1; 9 bases align to TRBD2. V lost 4 bases, J lost 8 bases, and 15 bases stayed unmatched. The germline V gene has CDR1 SEHNR and CDR2 FQNEAQ (reference sequence). This CDR3 comprises 17 residues. The CDR3 nucleotides read TGTGCCAGCAGCTCCAGGGGGGAGGGACTAGCAATCCATGAGCAGTTCTTC. This encodes CASSSRGEGLAIHEQFF.

The rearrangement uses TRBV7-9 and TRBJ1-5, with no clear D. V was pared by 5 bases and J by 5 bases, with 10 bases between. The CDR3 contains 13 residues. Per the germline V gene, CDR1 is SEHNR and CDR2 is FQNEAQ (reference sequence). For the CDR3, the DNA is TGTGCCAGCAGCAGAGACCAGGATCAGCCCCAGCATTTT. As protein: CASSRDQDQPQHF.

This chain connects TRBV4-2 to TRBJ1-1, with 8 bases that match TRBD1. With V trimmed by 0 bases and J by 6 bases, 6 bases remained unmatched. In germline, CDR1 is LGHNA, CDR2 YNFKEQ. This CDR3 contains 15 residues. CDR3 DNA: TGTGCCAGCAGCCAAGATCTTCACAGGGGGGCTGAAGCTTTCTTT. It specifies CASSQDLHRGAEAFF.

V is TRBV3-1 (or the pseudogene TRBV3-2) and J is TRBJ1-4; possibly TRBD1 for D (5 bases). Germline assignment: CDR1 LGHDT and CDR2 YNNKEL (reference sequence). V gave up 0 bases and J gave up 13 bases, with 21 bases separating them. This CDR3 comprises 16 residues. CDR3 region: CASSQDGPGTRRGLFF. For the CDR3, the DNA is TGTGCCAGCAGCCAAGATGGCCCGGGGACGCGCCGGGGACTGTTTTTT.

The chain couples TRBV7-2 to TRBJ2-1, with D perhaps TRBD2 (6 bases). CDR1 and CDR2 from the germline V gene are SGHTA and FQGNSA. The CDR3 loop spans 14 amino acids. Trimming removed 5 bases from V and 6 bases from J, with 14 bases in between. The CDR3 sequence: CASSPRLVINEQFF. The CDR3 nucleotides are TGTGCCAGCAGCCCGAGACTAGTGATCAATGAGCAGTTCTTC. The full variable domain, its missing parts supplied by reference TRBV7-2 and TRBJ2-1, is GAGVSQSPSNKVTEKGKDVELRCDPISGHTALYWYRQSLGQGLEFLIYFQGNSAPDKSGLPSDRFSAERTGGSVSTLTIQRTQQEDSAVYLCASSPRLVINEQFFGPGTRLTVL.

The chain combines TRBV28 with TRBJ2-7; weak D call: TRBD2 (7 bases). With 6 bases removed from V and 6 bases from J, the gap between germline ends came to 18 bases. This CDR3 spans 14 amino acids. Per the germline V gene, CDR1 is MDHEN and CDR2 is SYDVKM. CDR3 loop: CASRGGGTTIEQYF. As DNA, the CDR3 is TGTGCCAGCAGGGGAGGGGGGACAACGATCGAGCAGTACTTC.

This chain connects TRBV14 to TRBJ2-6; D call uncertain. The V end was cut by 4 bases, the J end by 0 bases, with 4 bases between. The V gene's germline CDR1 is SGHDN and CDR2 FVKESK. The CDR3 has 14 amino acids. DNA for the CDR3: TGTGCCAGCAGCCGGGTCTCTGGGGCCAACGTCCTGACTTTC. It translates to CASSRVSGANVLTF.